Following are 32 T cell receptor beta chains from one sample sequenced in a study of blood T cell repertoires in COVID-19 (dated by TCRdb to 2018 to 2020). Receptor amplification or capture employed the immunoSEQ multiplex PCR assay. This immuneACCESS table, as held by TCRdb, lists in-frame sequences with V and J called but not all clones. Of the missing ones, under half trace to an unresolved V gene in checked studies; the others have no known cause. The sample records nearly 300,000 clones, just under 90% of which are singletons. The leading ten clones occupy less than 3.5% of the sample. Sequenced sample: PBMCs or T cells enriched from blood (not recorded which). The source of these receptors is a woman aged 50 to 60 who had been exposed to COVID-19.

The genes are TRBV15 and TRBJ1-5; 12 bases are shared with TRBD1. The CDR3 totals 15 residues. Germline CDR1 and CDR2: LNHNV and YYDKDF (reference sequence). J gave up 10 bases and V 8 bases, and 12 bases lay outside the gene matches. In nucleotides, the CDR3 is TGTGCCACCCGACAGGGGGACAGGGGGCCCAGACCCCAGCATTTT. Translating gives CATRQGDRGPRPQHF.

The rearrangement uses TRBV7-8 and TRBJ2-1, with TRBD1 as a possible D gene (6 bases). Trimming took 1 base from V and 1 from J, leaving 20 bases between them. The germline V gene has CDR1 SGHVS and CDR2 FQNEAQ. This CDR3 is built from 19 residues. The chain's CDR3 is CASSLELVLRGPSYNEQFF. DNA of the CDR3: TGTGCCAGCAGCTTAGAACTAGTTCTCAGGGGCCCTTCCTACAATGAGCAGTTCTTC.

CDR3 residues: CASSQSWRASIHTQYF. The CDR3 DNA follows: TGTGCCAGCAGCCAATCGTGGAGGGCCTCTATCCATACGCAGTATTTT. The V gene is TRBV7-2, the J gene TRBJ2-3, with D perhaps TRBD2 (6 bases). Trimming shortened V by 5 bases and J by 7 bases, and 22 bases separated the two germline ends. The CDR3 length is 16 residues. Germline CDR1 is SGHTA and CDR2 is FQGNSA.

The chain has TRBV5-1 and TRBJ1-1; D gene uncertain. V was cut by 1 base and J by 3 bases, with 7 bases left in between. This CDR3 contains 13 residues. Germline V CDR1 and CDR2: SGHRS, YFSETQ. CDR3 region: CASSLITDTEAFF. CDR3 bases: TGCGCCAGCAGCTTGATAACGGACACTGAAGCTTTCTTT.

The rearrangement uses TRBV5-4 and TRBJ1-6, with TRBD1 matching 8 bases. The CDR3 runs to 16 residues. Losses at the gene ends were 0 bases for V and 10 bases for J; bases not matched to a gene: 9. CDR1 is SGHNT, CDR2 YYREEE, per germline (reference sequence). CDR3 loop: CASSLGQGRNGSPLHF. The CDR3 region has the DNA TGTGCCAGCAGCTTGGGACAGGGGAGAAATGGATCACCCCTCCACTTT.

The V and J genes are TRBV3-1 (or the pseudogene TRBV3-2) and TRBJ2-3; TRBD2 matches at 15 bases. CDR1 LGHDT and CDR2 YNNKEL come from the germline V gene (reference sequence). Trimming cost V 5 bases and J 4 bases; bases outside gene matches: 13. The CDR3 sequence is 19 residues long. CDR3 residues: CASSGYGTSGGPGPDTQYF. The CDR3 DNA is TGTGCCAGCAGCGGATACGGGACTAGCGGGGGGCCGGGCCCAGATACGCAGTATTTT.

The chain joins TRBV6-5 to TRBJ2-2; D is perhaps TRBD2 (5 bases). The CDR3 runs to 13 residues. Germline assignment: CDR1 MNHEY and CDR2 SVGAGI. Trimming cost V 8 bases and J 2 bases, with 9 bases left between them. The CDR3 DNA sequence: TGTGCCAGCGAGGGCCCTAACACCGGGGAGCTGTTTTTT. Amino acids: CASEGPNTGELFF.

This clone was recorded a few times. J is TRBJ1-6 and V is TRBV2; TRBD1 agrees at 9 bases. V lost 4 bases and J lost 8; bases outside the gene matches: 3. CDR3 size: 14 residues. Germline V gene lookup returns CDR1 SNHLY and CDR2 FYNNEI. The CDR3 region has the DNA TGTGCCAGCAGTGGAGACAGGGGGTATTCACCCCTCCACTTT. Encoded protein: CASSGDRGYSPLHF.

The V gene is TRBV18, the J gene TRBJ2-7, with D perhaps TRBD1 (6 bases). The CDR3 runs 14 residues. CDR1 KGHSH and CDR2 LQKENI come from the germline V gene. V gave up 1 base and J gave up 7 bases, with 14 bases separating them. DNA for the CDR3: TGTGCCAGCTCACCACGAACAGGGTCTGAAGAGCAGTACTTC. As protein: CASSPRTGSEEQYF.

The rearrangement joins TRBV21-1 to TRBJ2-3; whether TRBD2, the table's D call, matches the DNA was not checked. TRBV21-1 is assigned pseudogene status. The CDR3 has 17 amino acids. This CDR3 reads CASSKGASGGASDTQYF. The CDR3 coding sequence is TGTGCCAGCAGCAAAGGCGCTAGCGGGGGGGCTTCAGATACGCAGTATTTT.

The gene calls are TRBV11-1 and TRBJ2-7, with TRBD1 matching 8 bases. Germline V lookup: CDR1 SGHAT, CDR2 FQDESV (reference sequence). Unmatched junction bases numbered 7, after V lost 5 bases and J lost 4 bases. This CDR3 comprises 14 residues. CDR3 nucleotides: TGTGCCAGCAGCCCCGGACAGGGCAGATACGAGCAGTACTTC. This encodes CASSPGQGRYEQYF.

The V gene is TRBV2, the J gene TRBJ2-1; 10 bases fit TRBD1. The length of the CDR3 is 18 residues. Germline assignment: CDR1 SNHLY and CDR2 FYNNEI. With 4 bases clipped from V and 11 bases from J, the junction kept 20 bases outside the gene matches. The CDR3 is CASSVSPPTGGQPFKQFF. CDR3 in DNA: TGTGCCAGCAGTGTAAGCCCCCCGACAGGGGGCCAACCTTTCAAGCAGTTCTTC.

The chain's CDR3 is CASSRQGAFTGELFF. The CDR3 DNA follows: TGTGCCAGCAGCCGTCAAGGGGCTTTTACCGGGGAGCTGTTTTTT. This chain joins TRBV7-2 and TRBJ2-2, with D maybe TRBD1 (5 bases). V lost 5 bases and J lost 5, with 15 bases in between. Germline CDR1 SGHTA, CDR2 FQGNSA. The CDR3 runs to 15 residues.

The V call is TRBV3-1 (or the pseudogene TRBV3-2), the J call TRBJ1-2; 7 nucleotides line up with TRBD1. The CDR3 runs 14 residues. The junction had 5 bases not matched to a gene; V was cut back by 1 base and J by 6 bases. Germline V gene sequence: CDR1 LGHDT, CDR2 YNNKEL (reference sequence). In DNA form, the CDR3 reads TGTGCCAGCAGCCAAGGGACAGGAAGAGATGGCTACACCTTC. Translated: CASSQGTGRDGYTF.

Only a few counts were recorded for this clone. This chain uses TRBV28 with TRBJ1-6, with TRBD1 identical over 11 bases. V shed 4 bases, J shed 7 bases, and the junction held 18 bases outside the gene matches. The CDR3 contains 20 residues. Germline V gene data show CDR1 as MDHEN and CDR2 as SYDVKM. The CDR3 loop reads CASSSGQGAILALSNSPLHF. The CDR3 nucleotides read TGTGCCAGCAGTTCTGGACAGGGGGCGATCCTCGCCCTTTCAAATTCACCCCTCCACTTT.

The chain combines TRBV2 with TRBJ1-5; D possibly corresponds to TRBD1 (5 bases). Trimming pared 1 base from V and 9 bases from J, leaving 16 bases between. This CDR3 comprises 15 residues. Germline V CDR1 and CDR2: SNHLY, FYNNEI. In DNA form, the CDR3 reads TGTGCCAGCAGTGAAGGGCTTGGAGGGGCCGGGCCCCAGCATTTT. This encodes CASSEGLGGAGPQHF.

The chain is built from TRBV19 and TRBJ1-1; maybe TRBD1 (6 bases). V lost 4 bases and J 3 bases, leaving 15 bases between the germline ends. Looked up from germline, CDR1 is LNHDA and CDR2 is SQIVND (reference sequence). This CDR3 has 15 residues. CDR3 coding DNA: TGTGCCAGTAGTACACCTAACAGGGTTGACACTGAAGCTTTCTTT. Translation gives CASSTPNRVDTEAFF.

V usage is TRBV2 and J usage is TRBJ1-2; 7 bases match TRBD1. The CDR3 totals 14 residues. V lost 8 bases to trimming and J lost 7 bases; unmatched junction nucleotides: 13. Germline CDR1 is SNHLY and CDR2 is FYNNEI. The CDR3 DNA reads as TGTGCCAGCGGCGTGGGGACAGCCTCCCCTGGCTACACCTTC. Encoded protein: CASGVGTASPGYTF.

This rearrangement joins TRBV30 to TRBJ1-6; no clear D. Germline CDR1 reads GTSNPN; CDR2 reads SVGIG (reference sequence). This CDR3 contains 13 residues. V lost 2 bases and J lost 5, with 7 bases in between. CDR3 in amino acids: CAWSLSDNSPLHF. Here the CDR3 DNA reads TGTGCCTGGAGTTTAAGCGATAATTCACCCCTCCACTTT.

V usage is TRBV7-9 and J usage is TRBJ1-1; a possible D gene is TRBD1 (5 bases). This CDR3 region has 16 residues. The V and J ends lost 5 bases and 4 bases respectively, with 20 bases between them. Germline V gives CDR1 SEHNR, CDR2 FQNEAQ (reference sequence). CDR3 bases: TGTGCCAGCAGCCCCCAAAGCAGGGTGGAGGGCACTGAAGCTTTCTTT. Amino acid sequence: CASSPQSRVEGTEAFF.

The chain couples TRBV7-9 to TRBJ2-2; no reliable D call. Trimming pared 5 bases from V and 1 base from J, leaving 8 bases between. This CDR3 contains 14 residues. In germline, CDR1 is SEHNR, CDR2 FQNEAQ (reference sequence). CDR3 nucleotide sequence: TGTGCCAGCAGCCCTCGTCGGAACACCGGGGAGCTGTTTTTT. It codes for CASSPRRNTGELFF.

The genes are TRBV28 and TRBJ2-7; D possibly corresponds to TRBD2 (5 bases). The V end was cut by 9 bases, the J end by 4 bases, with 16 bases between. CDR1 and CDR2 from the germline V gene are MDHEN and SYDVKM. The CDR3 contains 13 residues. This CDR3 is CASRTASGYEQYF. The DNA for the CDR3 is TGTGCCAGTCGGACCGCCTCGGGATACGAGCAGTACTTC.

This sequence joins TRBV28 and TRBJ1-1; TRBD1 is a possible D gene (5 bases). Germline CDR1 is MDHEN and CDR2 is SYDVKM. V was trimmed by 6 bases and J by 1 base, leaving 9 bases between them. The CDR3 runs 13 residues. CDR3 amino acids: CASSVDTNTEAFF. Written as DNA, the CDR3 is TGTGCCAGCAGCGTGGACACGAACACTGAAGCTTTCTTT. The full variable domain, its missing parts supplied by reference TRBV28 and TRBJ1-1, is DVKVTQSSRYLVKRTGEKVFLECVQDMDHENMFWYRQDPGLGLRLIYFSYDVKMKEKGDIPEGYSVSREKKERFSLILESASTNQTSMYLCASSVDTNTEAFFGQGTRLTVV.

The chain links TRBV6-5 to TRBJ2-1, with TRBD2 identical over 10 bases. The CDR3 is made up of 13 amino acids. V lost 7 bases, J lost 10 bases, and 7 bases stayed unmatched. Germline CDR1 is MNHEY and CDR2 is SVGAGI. The CDR3 coding sequence is TGTGCCAGCATCCAAACGGGACTAGCGGAGCAGTTCTTC. Protein product: CASIQTGLAEQFF.

This chain links TRBV28 with TRBJ1-6, with 7 bases fitting TRBD1. The V and J ends lost 6 bases and 9 bases, in that order; junction bases with no gene match: 14. This CDR3 has 16 amino acids. The V gene's germline CDR1 is MDHEN and CDR2 SYDVKM. The CDR3, as DNA: TGTGCCAGCAGAGATCGAGGGGGCCGGGGGAGTTCACCCCTCCACTTT. Its translation: CASRDRGGRGSSPLHF.

The rearrangement joins TRBV7-9 to TRBJ2-7, with D uncertain. V shed 5 bases and J shed 0 bases, with 8 bases lying between them. Looked up from germline, CDR1 is SEHNR and CDR2 is FQNEAQ (reference sequence). This CDR3 is 13 amino acids long. For the CDR3, the DNA is TGTGCCAGCAGCCCTAGGATCTCCTACGAGCAGTACTTC. Translating gives CASSPRISYEQYF.

The chain links TRBV4-1 to TRBJ1-2; D is ambiguous. Trimming stripped 2 bases from V and 1 base from J, with 20 bases between. Germline V lookup: CDR1 MGHRA, CDR2 YSYEKL. The CDR3 is 18 amino acids. DNA for the CDR3: TGCGCCAGCAGCCAACCATCCGGGTCTCTAAGCGATAACTATGGCTACACCTTC. Translation: CASSQPSGSLSDNYGYTF.

The rearrangement uses TRBV28 and TRBJ1-4; 10 bases are shared with TRBD1. V gave up 6 bases and J gave up 7 bases; unmatched junction bases: 5. Per the germline V gene, CDR1 is MDHEN and CDR2 is SYDVKM. The CDR3 spans 14 residues. The CDR3 DNA is TGTGCCAGCAGAGCCGGGACAGGGGTTGAAAAACTGTTTTTT. Encoded protein: CASRAGTGVEKLFF.

This chain links TRBV6-1 with TRBJ2-5; 7 nucleotides line up with TRBD1. V was pared by 1 base and J by 4 bases, with 3 bases of the junction left unmatched. This CDR3 has 14 residues. CDR1 and CDR2 from the germline V gene are MNHNS and SASEGT. The CDR3 loop reads CASSEGTGGETQYF. As DNA, the CDR3 is TGTGCCAGCAGTGAAGGGACAGGCGGAGAGACCCAGTACTTC.

The chain links TRBV19 to TRBJ1-2; possibly TRBD1 for D (5 bases). Trimming left V 7 bases short and J 4 bases short, with 19 bases between. The CDR3 extends over 15 amino acids. Germline values: CDR1 LNHDA, CDR2 SQIVND (reference sequence). The CDR3 DNA reads as TGTGCCAGTAACAGCCCGGGGGGGTTTGGCTATGGCTACACCTTC. This sequence encodes CASNSPGGFGYGYTF.

The CDR3 loop is CASAPQGTVNEQFF. The CDR3 DNA reads as TGTGCCAGTGCCCCACAGGGGACGGTGAATGAGCAGTTCTTC. This rearrangement joins TRBV6-5 to TRBJ2-1, with 7 nucleotides matching TRBD1. Per the germline V gene, CDR1 is MNHEY and CDR2 is SVGAGI. The CDR3 is 14 amino acids. V shed 9 bases and J 7 bases; nucleotides not matched to a gene: 12.

The chain has TRBV5-4 and TRBJ1-4; D remains unclear. Germline values: CDR1 SGHNT, CDR2 YYREEE (reference sequence). This CDR3 has 15 amino acids. Deletions cut 2 bases from V and 6 bases from J, with 14 bases between. CDR3 protein: CASSLLGIRDEKLFF. DNA of the CDR3: TGTGCCAGCAGCTTACTAGGGATACGAGATGAAAAACTGTTTTTT.